The 18 T cell receptor beta chains below all came from one sample that was sequenced in a study of blood T cells in healthy people across ages. The use of a sample-barcoded 5' primer and a J-beta primer mix characterized a second PCR of 7 to 11 cycles. Via MiXCR, TCRdb re-called the 5' RACE reads, giving one row per CDR3 protein. In the table there are approximately 790,000 distinct CDR3 sequences, around 62% of which are singletons. Specimen: blood. The receptors were sampled from a young man in good health.

The chain combines TRBV7-2 with TRBJ2-4; no definite D call. Germline assignment: CDR1 SGHTA and CDR2 FQGNSA. CDR3 length: 16 amino acids. Trimming took off 5 bases at V and 1 base at J, with 15 bases between the two ends. The CDR3: CASSPKWFPAKNIQYF. The CDR3 coding sequence is TGTGCCAGCAGCCCAAAATGGTTCCCGGCCAAAAACATTCAGTACTTC. Variable domain in full (rest from reference TRBV7-2 and TRBJ2-4): GAGVSQSPSNKVTEKGKDVELRCDPISGHTALYWYRQSLGQGLEFLIYFQGNSAPDKSGLPSDRFSAERTGGSVSTLTIQRTQQEDSAVYLCASSPKWFPAKNIQYFGAGTRLSVL.

This chain connects TRBV7-6 to TRBJ2-7; no reliable D call. This CDR3 is 15 amino acids long. Germline CDR1 reads SGHVS; CDR2 reads FNYEAQ. Between the trimmed V and J ends, which lost 5 bases and 7 bases, there was a span of 21 bases. This CDR3 is CASSLTLGPYNEQYF. CDR3 DNA: TGTGCCAGCAGCCTCACGCTAGGCCCCTATAATGAGCAGTACTTC.

V and J are TRBV7-9 and TRBJ1-6, with 8 bases fitting TRBD1. The germline V gene encodes CDR1 SEHNR and CDR2 FQNEAQ (reference sequence). The CDR3 loop spans 16 amino acids. With 5 bases clipped from V and 8 bases from J, the junction kept 11 bases outside the gene matches. CDR3 DNA sequence: TGTGCCAGCAGCACGACGGTGCAGGGGGCCTATTCACCCCTCCACTTT. Amino acids: CASSTTVQGAYSPLHF. The full variable domain, with the rest looked up from reference TRBV7-9 and TRBJ1-6, is DTGVSQNPRHKITKRGQNVTFRCDPISEHNRLYWYRQTLGQGPEFLTYFQNEAQLEKSRLLSDRFSAERPKGSFSTLEIQRTEQGDSAMYLCASSTTVQGAYSPLHFGNGTRLTVT.

V and J are TRBV12-3 or TRBV12-4 and TRBJ2-1; possibly TRBD1 for D (6 bases). This CDR3 contains 14 residues. V gave up 6 bases and J gave up 8 bases, with 17 bases separating them. The CDR3 loop reads CASSINRVWDEQFF. The DNA of the CDR3 is TGTGCCAGCAGCATTAACAGGGTATGGGATGAGCAGTTCTTC.

Comments on this clonotype: Just one base apart from a much larger clone, this may be a read error. CDR3 coding DNA: TGTGCCAGCAGTTCCCGACGGCAACAGGGCCGGAATCAGCCCCAGCATTTT. As protein: CASSSRRQQGRNQPQHF. This chain links TRBV12-3 or TRBV12-4 with TRBJ1-5; tentatively, D is TRBD1 (6 bases). Trimming took 4 bases from V and 4 from J, leaving 20 bases between them. The CDR3 covers 17 residues.

The CDR3, as DNA: TGTGCCAGCAGCTTAACTCGCGGGGGCGTTGAGCAGTTCTTC. It yields the protein CASSLTRGGVEQFF. The chain joins TRBV7-3 to TRBJ2-1, with D tentatively TRBD2 (7 bases). Trimming shortened V by 0 bases and J by 9 bases, and 12 bases separated the two germline ends. This CDR3 spans 14 amino acids. Germline CDR1 reads SGHTA; CDR2 reads FQGTGA.

This chain connects TRBV20-1 to TRBJ2-4; D is uncertain. The end of the DNA aligns better with TRBJ2-7, so the J call may be wrong. The CDR3 has 14 residues. Germline V lookup: CDR1 DFQATT, CDR2 SNEGSKA (reference sequence). As DNA, the CDR3 is TGCAGTGCTAGACCCGGACGGGTCCTGGACGAGCAGTACTTC. It yields the protein CSARPGRVLDEQYF.

The chain couples TRBV9 to TRBJ2-3; D not resolved. Per germline, CDR1 SGDLS and CDR2 YYNGEE. The length of the CDR3 is 13 residues. V gave up 4 bases and J gave up 7 bases, with 13 bases separating them. The chain's CDR3 is CASSIPPEYTQYF. The CDR3, as DNA: TGTGCCAGCAGCATCCCCCCCGAGTATACGCAGTATTTT. Full variable domain (missing parts from reference TRBV9 and TRBJ2-3): DSGVTQTPKHLITATGQRVTLRCSPRSGDLSVYWYQQSLDQGLQFLIQYYNGEERAKGNILERFSAQQFPDLHSELNLSSLELGDSALYFCASSIPPEYTQYFGPGTRLTVL.

The rearrangement links TRBV7-2 to TRBJ2-7; D not certain. Gene TRBJ2-4 matches the end of the DNA better, so the J call may be wrong. Germline assignment: CDR1 SGHTA and CDR2 FQGNSA. There are 15 residues in the CDR3. The CDR3 DNA sequence: TGTGCCAGCAGCCCTATGGACCACTATTCTGACATTCAGTACTTC. Protein sequence: CASSPMDHYSDIQYF.

This clonotype turned up a few times. This chain links TRBV7-8 with TRBJ1-6; no firm D call. The germline gives CDR1 SGHVS, CDR2 FQNEAQ. CDR3 length: 12 residues. Trimming left V 6 bases short and J 5 bases short, with 5 bases between. CDR3 coding DNA: TGTGCCAGCAGGCCCGATAATTCACCCCTCCACTTT. Its translation: CASRPDNSPLHF.

This clonotype appeared a single time. The chain has TRBV28 and TRBJ1-2, with D possibly TRBD1 on 5 matching bases. V lost 6 bases and J lost 6, with 17 bases in between. The CDR3 length is 14 residues. In germline, CDR1 is MDHEN, CDR2 SYDVKM. Here the CDR3 reads CASRRGRRTDGYTF. CDR3 DNA: TGTGCCAGCAGGAGGGGACGGCGTACAGATGGCTACACCTTC.

The rearrangement joins TRBV10-3 to TRBJ2-7; TRBD2 aligns across 7 bases. V dropped 0 bases and J dropped 3; count of bases not matched to a gene: 8. The length of the CDR3 is 16 residues. Germline values: CDR1 ENHRY, CDR2 SYGVKD. CDR3 residues: CAISESGGGAFYEQYF. CDR3 DNA sequence: TGTGCCATCAGTGAGTCGGGCGGGGGAGCCTTCTACGAGCAGTACTTC.

CDR3 protein: CASSQTAGTGTRKTQYF. DNA of the CDR3: TGCGCCAGCAGCCAAACAGCTGGGACTGGCACGAGGAAGACCCAGTACTTC. V usage is TRBV4-3 and J usage is TRBJ2-5; D is possibly TRBD2 (6 bases). Germline V gives CDR1 LGHNA, CDR2 YSLEER. The CDR3 runs 17 residues. Trimming took 2 bases from V and 6 from J, leaving 22 bases between them.

V and J are TRBV12-3 or TRBV12-4 and TRBJ1-1; D ambiguous. This CDR3 is built from 14 residues. V gave up 7 bases and J gave up 1 base, with 13 bases separating them. CDR3 nucleotides: TGTGCCAGCACGGCCGCAAGTTGGAACACTGAAGCTTTCTTT. It encodes CASTAASWNTEAFF.

The gene calls are TRBV2 and TRBJ2-1, with 9 bases matching TRBD1. Germline lookup yields CDR1 SNHLY and CDR2 FYNNEI. The CDR3 runs 15 residues. V was pared by 6 bases and J by 8 bases, with 11 bases of the junction left unmatched. CDR3 loop: CASRFVGTGMDEQFF. In DNA, the CDR3 is TGTGCCAGCAGGTTCGTAGGGACAGGGATGGATGAGCAGTTCTTC.

For this clonotype: A much larger clonotype is one base distant, so this may be a read error. The gene calls are TRBV10-3 and TRBJ2-6; a possible D gene is TRBD1 (5 bases). This CDR3 region has 17 residues. CDR1 is ENHRY and CDR2 is SYGVKD in the germline V gene. CDR3 sequence (DNA): TGTGCCATCAGTGATGGGGCAGGCCCCCTTGGGGCCAACGCCCTGACTTTC. Its protein product is CAISDGAGPLGANALTF.

This clonotype has at least ten counts. This chain uses TRBV2 with TRBJ1-2; D gene uncertain. Trimming cost V 5 bases and J 3 bases, with 13 bases left between them. Germline V gene lookup returns CDR1 SNHLY and CDR2 FYNNEI. CDR3 length equals 14 residues. For the CDR3, the DNA is TGTGCCAGCAGTACAAGACAAGCGGACTATGGCTACACCTTC. Translated: CASSTRQADYGYTF.

V and J are TRBV6-2 or TRBV6-3 and TRBJ2-1; D may correspond to TRBD1 or TRBD2 (5 bases each). CDR1 is MNHEY, CDR2 SVGEGT, per germline. The V and J ends lost 2 bases and 10 bases respectively, with 9 bases between them. This CDR3 has 12 amino acids. Written as DNA, the CDR3 is TGTGCCAGCAGTTACCCGGGACCGGAGCAGTTCTTC. Its translation is CASSYPGPEQFF.